What follows is one TCR beta chain and its context. The data were produced by immunoSEQ multiplex PCR, yet TCRdb's version contains in-frame clones alone and is incomplete. The sample consists of 300,000 or so clones, around nine tenths of them appearing once. This entry comes from a study of blood T cell repertoires in COVID-19. Germline loops: CDR1 SGHKS, CDR2 YYEKEE (reference sequence). The V segment lost 3 bases and the J segment 6 bases; nucleotides outside the gene matches: 16. The CDR3 spans 17 residues. This TCR derives from a woman in her twenties or thirties who had recovered from COVID-19. Sequencing input: PBMCs or T cells enriched from blood (not recorded which). V and J are TRBV5-5 and TRBJ2-3; TRBD2 agrees at 7 bases. The DNA for the CDR3 is TGTGCCAGCAGCTCCGGGGGGTCGGGGCTCCTCAGGGATACGCAGTATTTT. Amino acid sequence: CASSSGGSGLLRDTQYF.